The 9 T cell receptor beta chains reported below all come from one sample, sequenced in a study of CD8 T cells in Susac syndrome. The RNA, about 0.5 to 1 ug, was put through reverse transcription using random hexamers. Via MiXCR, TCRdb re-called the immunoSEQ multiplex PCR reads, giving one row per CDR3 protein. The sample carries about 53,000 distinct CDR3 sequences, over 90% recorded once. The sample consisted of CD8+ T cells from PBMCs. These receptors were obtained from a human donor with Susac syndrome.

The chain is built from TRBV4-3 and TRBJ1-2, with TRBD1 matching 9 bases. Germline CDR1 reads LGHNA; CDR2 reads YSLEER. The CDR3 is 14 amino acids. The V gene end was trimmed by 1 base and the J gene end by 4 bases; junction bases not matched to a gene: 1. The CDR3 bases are TGCGCCAGCAGCCAAGTACAGGGGGCCTATGGCTACACCTTC. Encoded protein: CASSQVQGAYGYTF.

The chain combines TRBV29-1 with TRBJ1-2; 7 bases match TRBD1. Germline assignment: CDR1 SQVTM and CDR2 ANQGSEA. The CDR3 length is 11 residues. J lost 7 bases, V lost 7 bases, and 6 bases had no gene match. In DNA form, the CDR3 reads TGCAGCGCCCCGGACAGGCTTGGCTACACCTTC. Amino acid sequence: CSAPDRLGYTF.

CDR3 nucleotide sequence: TGCAGCGTTGGACAGGGAGGCAATCAGCCCCAGCATTTT. As protein: CSVGQGGNQPQHF. This sequence joins TRBV29-1 and TRBJ1-5, with 7 nucleotides matching TRBD1. Trimming at V came to 4 bases and at J to 2 bases, leaving 2 bases not matched to a gene. CDR3 length: 13 amino acids. The germline CDR1 and CDR2 sequences are SQVTM and ANQGSEA.

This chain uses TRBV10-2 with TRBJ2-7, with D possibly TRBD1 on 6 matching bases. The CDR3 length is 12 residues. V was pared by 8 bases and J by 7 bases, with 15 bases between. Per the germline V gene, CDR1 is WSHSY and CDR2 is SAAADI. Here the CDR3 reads CASLSTGPEQYF. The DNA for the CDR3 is TGCGCCAGCCTGTCGACAGGTCCTGAGCAGTACTTC.

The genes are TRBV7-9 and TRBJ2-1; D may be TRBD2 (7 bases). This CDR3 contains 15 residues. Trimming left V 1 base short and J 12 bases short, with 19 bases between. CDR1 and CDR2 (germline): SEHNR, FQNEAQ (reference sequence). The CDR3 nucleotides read TGTGCCAGCAGCTTAGGTGGCGACCACAGGGAGGGGCAGTTCTTC. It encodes CASSLGGDHREGQFF.

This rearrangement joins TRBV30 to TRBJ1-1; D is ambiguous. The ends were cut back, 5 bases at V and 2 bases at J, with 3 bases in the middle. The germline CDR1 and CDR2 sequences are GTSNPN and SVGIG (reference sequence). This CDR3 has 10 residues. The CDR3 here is CAWGNTEAFF. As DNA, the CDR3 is TGTGCCTGGGGAAACACTGAAGCTTTCTTT.

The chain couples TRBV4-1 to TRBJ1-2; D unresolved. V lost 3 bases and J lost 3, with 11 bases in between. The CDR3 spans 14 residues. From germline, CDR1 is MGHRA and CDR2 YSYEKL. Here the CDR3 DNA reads TGCGCCAGCAGCCACGAGAACACCGACTATGGCTACACCTTC. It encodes CASSHENTDYGYTF.

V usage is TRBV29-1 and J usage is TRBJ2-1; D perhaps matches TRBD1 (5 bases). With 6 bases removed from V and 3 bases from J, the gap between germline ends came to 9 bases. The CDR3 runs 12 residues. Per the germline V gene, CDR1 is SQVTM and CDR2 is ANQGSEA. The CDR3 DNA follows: TGCAGCGTCACCACAGGCTACAATGAGCAGTTCTTC. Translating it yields CSVTTGYNEQFF.

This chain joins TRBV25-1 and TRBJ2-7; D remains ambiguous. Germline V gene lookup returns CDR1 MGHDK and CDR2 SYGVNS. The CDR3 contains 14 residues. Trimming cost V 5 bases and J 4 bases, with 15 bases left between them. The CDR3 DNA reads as TGTGCCAGCAGTCTAGACCCCTCGGGTTACGAGCAGTACTTC. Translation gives CASSLDPSGYEQYF.